One T cell receptor beta chain is described in this entry. The PCR used 60 Vbeta and 13 Jbeta primers. Assay used: immunoSEQ multiplex PCR; TCRdb lists only in-frame clones, some missing. The sample holds approximately 150,000 clones; over 70% are singletons and the top ten take 1.3%. The sample originates from a study of cytomegalovirus exposure and HLA in healthy donors. Trimming shortened V by 9 bases and J by 5 bases, and 8 bases separated the two germline ends. The CDR3 loop spans 11 amino acids. Per germline, CDR1 MNHNS and CDR2 SASEGT. Sequenced material: PBMCs. The source of this sequence is a man in his fifties or sixties in good health and CMV-seropositive. J is TRBJ2-1 and V is TRBV6-1; no reliable D call. CDR3 region: CASSLHNEQFF. CDR3 in DNA: TGTGCCAGTTCCCTCCACAATGAGCAGTTCTTC.